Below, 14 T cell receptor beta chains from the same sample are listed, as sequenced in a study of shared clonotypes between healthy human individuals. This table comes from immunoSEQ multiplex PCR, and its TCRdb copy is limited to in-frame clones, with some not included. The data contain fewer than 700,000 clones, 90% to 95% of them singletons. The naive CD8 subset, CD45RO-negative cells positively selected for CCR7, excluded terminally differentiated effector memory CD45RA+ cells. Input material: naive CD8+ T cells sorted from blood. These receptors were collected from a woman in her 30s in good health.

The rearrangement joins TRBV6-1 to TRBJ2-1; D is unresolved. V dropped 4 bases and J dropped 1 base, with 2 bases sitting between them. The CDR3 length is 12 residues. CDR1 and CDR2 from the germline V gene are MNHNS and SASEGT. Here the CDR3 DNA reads TGTGCCAGCAGTGGGTCCTACAATGAGCAGTTCTTC. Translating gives CASSGSYNEQFF.

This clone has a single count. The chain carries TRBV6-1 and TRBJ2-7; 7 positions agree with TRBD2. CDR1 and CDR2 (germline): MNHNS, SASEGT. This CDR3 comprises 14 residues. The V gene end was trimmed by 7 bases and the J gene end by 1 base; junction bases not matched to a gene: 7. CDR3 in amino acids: CASILTSDSYEQYF. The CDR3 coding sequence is TGTGCCAGCATCTTAACTAGCGATTCCTACGAGCAGTACTTC.

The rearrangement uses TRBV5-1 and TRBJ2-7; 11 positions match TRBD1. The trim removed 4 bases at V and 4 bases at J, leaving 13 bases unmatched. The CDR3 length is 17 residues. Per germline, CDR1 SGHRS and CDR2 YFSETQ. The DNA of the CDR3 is TGCGCCAGCAGCCCTGTTGGGGGGACAGGGGGAAAGTACGAGCAGTACTTC. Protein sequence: CASSPVGGTGGKYEQYF. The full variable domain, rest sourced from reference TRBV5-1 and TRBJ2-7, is KAGVTQTPRYLIKTRGQQVTLSCSPISGHRSVSWYQQTPGQGLQFLFEYFSETQRNKGNFPGRFSGRQFSNSRSEMNVSTLELGDSALYLCASSPVGGTGGKYEQYFGPGTRLTVT.

In nucleotides, the CDR3 is TGCAGCGTCGGACAGGGCCTCGTATACGAGCAGTACTTC. Translated, it gives CSVGQGLVYEQYF. This chain uses TRBV29-1 with TRBJ2-7; 8 bases map to TRBD1. Germline loops: CDR1 SQVTM, CDR2 ANQGSEA. V shed 6 bases, J shed 4 bases, and the junction held 8 bases outside the gene matches. The CDR3 contains 13 residues.

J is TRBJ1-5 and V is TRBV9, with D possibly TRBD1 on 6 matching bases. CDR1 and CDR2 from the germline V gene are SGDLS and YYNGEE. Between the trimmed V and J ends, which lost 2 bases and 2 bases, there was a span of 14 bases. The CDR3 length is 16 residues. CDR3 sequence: CASSVGGSGGNQPQHF. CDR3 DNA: TGTGCCAGCAGCGTTGGGGGCTCGGGGGGCAATCAGCCCCAGCATTTT.

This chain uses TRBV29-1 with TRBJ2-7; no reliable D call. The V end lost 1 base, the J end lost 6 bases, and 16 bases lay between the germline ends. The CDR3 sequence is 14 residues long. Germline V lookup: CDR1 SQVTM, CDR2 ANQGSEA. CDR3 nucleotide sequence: TGCAGCGTTGAAGCTGGGATCCCCCCTGGCGAGCAGTACTTC. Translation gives CSVEAGIPPGEQYF.

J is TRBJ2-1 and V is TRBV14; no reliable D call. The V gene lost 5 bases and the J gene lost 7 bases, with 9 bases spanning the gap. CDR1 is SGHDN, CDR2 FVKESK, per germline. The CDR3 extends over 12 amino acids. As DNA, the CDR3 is TGTGCCAGCAGCTATGGACGGAATGAGCAGTTCTTC. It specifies CASSYGRNEQFF.

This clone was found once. The CDR3 here is CASSPGQSPYNEQFF. CDR3 in DNA: TGTGCCAGCAGCCCGGGACAGTCCCCTTACAATGAGCAGTTCTTC. The J gene is TRBJ2-1, the V gene TRBV5-6; the match to TRBD1 covers 7 bases. The V gene's germline CDR1 is SGHDT and CDR2 YYEEEE. The CDR3 length is 15 residues. Trimming at V came to 4 bases and at J to 4 bases, leaving 8 bases not matched to a gene.

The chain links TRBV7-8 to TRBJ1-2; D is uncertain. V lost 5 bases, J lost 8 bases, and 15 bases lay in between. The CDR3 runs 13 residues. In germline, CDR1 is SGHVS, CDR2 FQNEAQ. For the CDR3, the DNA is TGTGCCAGCAGCCTCGGAGGGCCCCGGGGCTACACCTTC. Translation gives CASSLGGPRGYTF.

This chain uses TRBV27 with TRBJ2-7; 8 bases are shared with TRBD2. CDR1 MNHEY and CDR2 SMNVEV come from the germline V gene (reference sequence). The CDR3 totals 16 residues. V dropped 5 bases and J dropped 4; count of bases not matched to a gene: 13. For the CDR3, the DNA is TGTGCCAGCAGTCCGCTCGAGCGGGAGCTTGGGTACGAGCAGTACTTC. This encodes CASSPLERELGYEQYF.

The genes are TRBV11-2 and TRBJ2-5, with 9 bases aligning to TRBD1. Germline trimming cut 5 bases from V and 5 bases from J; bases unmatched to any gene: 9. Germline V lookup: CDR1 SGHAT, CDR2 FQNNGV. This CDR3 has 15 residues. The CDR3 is CASSHRDRVGETQYF. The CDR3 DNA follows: TGTGCCAGCAGCCACCGGGACAGGGTAGGGGAGACCCAGTACTTC.

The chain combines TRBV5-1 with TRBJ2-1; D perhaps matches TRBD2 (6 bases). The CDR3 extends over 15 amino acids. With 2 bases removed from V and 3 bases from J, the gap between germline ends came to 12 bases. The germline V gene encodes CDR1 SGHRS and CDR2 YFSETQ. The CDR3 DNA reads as TGCGCCAGCAGCTTTGAGGGAGGCCGCTACAATGAGCAGTTCTTC. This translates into CASSFEGGRYNEQFF.

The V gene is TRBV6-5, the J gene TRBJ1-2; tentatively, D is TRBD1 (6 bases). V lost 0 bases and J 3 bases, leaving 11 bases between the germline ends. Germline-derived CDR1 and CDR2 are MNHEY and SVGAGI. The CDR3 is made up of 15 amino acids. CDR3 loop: CASSYSEGQHYGYTF. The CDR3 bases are TGTGCCAGCAGTTACTCGGAAGGACAGCACTATGGCTACACCTTC.

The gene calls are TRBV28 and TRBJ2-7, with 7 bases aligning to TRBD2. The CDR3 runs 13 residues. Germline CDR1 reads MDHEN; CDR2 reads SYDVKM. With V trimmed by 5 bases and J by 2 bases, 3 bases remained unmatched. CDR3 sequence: CASSASGPYEQYF. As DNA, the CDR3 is TGTGCCAGCAGTGCTAGCGGACCCTACGAGCAGTACTTC.